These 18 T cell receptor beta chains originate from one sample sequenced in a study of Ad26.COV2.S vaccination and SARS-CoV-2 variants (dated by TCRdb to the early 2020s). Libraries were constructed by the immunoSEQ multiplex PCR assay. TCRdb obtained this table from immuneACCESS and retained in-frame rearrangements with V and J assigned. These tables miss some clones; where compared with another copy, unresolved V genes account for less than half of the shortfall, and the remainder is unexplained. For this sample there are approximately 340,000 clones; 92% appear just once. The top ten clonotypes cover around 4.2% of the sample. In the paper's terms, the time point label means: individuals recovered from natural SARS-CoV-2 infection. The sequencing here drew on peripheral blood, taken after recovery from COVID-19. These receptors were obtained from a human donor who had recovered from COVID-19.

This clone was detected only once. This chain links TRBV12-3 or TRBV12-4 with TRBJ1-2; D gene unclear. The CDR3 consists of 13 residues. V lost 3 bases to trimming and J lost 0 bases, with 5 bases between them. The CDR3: CASSFPSNYGYTF. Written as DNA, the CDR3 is TGTGCCAGCAGTTTTCCGTCTAACTATGGCTACACCTTC.

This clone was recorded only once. The CDR3: CASGFVGASGNQPQHF. In nucleotides, the CDR3 is TGTGCTAGTGGTTTTGTGGGGGCTAGTGGCAATCAGCCCCAGCATTTT. The gene calls are TRBV12-5 and TRBJ1-5, with D perhaps TRBD1 (6 bases). CDR1 is LGHNT and CDR2 is FRNRAP in the germline V gene. This CDR3 is 16 amino acids long. V lost 3 bases and J 2 bases, leaving 14 bases between the germline ends.

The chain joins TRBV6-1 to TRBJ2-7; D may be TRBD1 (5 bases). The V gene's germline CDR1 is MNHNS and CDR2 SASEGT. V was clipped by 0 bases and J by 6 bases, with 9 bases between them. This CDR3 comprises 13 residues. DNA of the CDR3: TGTGCCAGCAGTGAAGCGACTGGGGCCGAGCAGTACTTC. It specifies CASSEATGAEQYF.

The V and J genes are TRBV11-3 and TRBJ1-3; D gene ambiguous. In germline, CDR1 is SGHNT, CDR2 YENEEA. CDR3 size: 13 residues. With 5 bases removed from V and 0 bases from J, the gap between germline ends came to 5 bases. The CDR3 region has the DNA TGTGCCAGCAGCAGGGACTCTGGAAACACCATATATTTT. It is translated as CASSRDSGNTIYF.

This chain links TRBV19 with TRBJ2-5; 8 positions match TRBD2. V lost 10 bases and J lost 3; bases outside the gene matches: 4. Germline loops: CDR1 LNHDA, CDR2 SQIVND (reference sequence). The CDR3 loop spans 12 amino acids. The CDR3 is CATRRGEETQYF. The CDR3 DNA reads TGTGCCACTAGGCGGGGGGAAGAGACCCAGTACTTC.

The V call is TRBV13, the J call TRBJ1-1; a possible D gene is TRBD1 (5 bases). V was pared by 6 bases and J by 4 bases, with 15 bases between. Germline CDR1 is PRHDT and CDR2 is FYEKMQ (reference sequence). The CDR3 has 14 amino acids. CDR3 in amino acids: CASRANVGGTEAFF. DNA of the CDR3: TGTGCCAGCAGGGCCAATGTGGGGGGCACTGAAGCTTTCTTT.

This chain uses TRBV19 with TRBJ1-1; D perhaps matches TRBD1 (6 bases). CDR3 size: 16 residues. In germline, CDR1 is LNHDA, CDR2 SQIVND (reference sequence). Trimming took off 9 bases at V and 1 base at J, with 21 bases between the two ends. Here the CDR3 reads CASGGGRLTRNTEAFF. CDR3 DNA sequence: TGTGCCAGCGGGGGGGGGCGGCTGACCCGGAACACTGAAGCTTTCTTT. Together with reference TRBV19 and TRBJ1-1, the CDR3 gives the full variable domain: DGGITQSPKYLFRKEGQNVTLSCEQNLNHDAMYWYRQDPGQGLRLIYYSQIVNDFQKGDIAEGYSVSREKKESFPLTVTSAQKNPTAFYLCASGGGRLTRNTEAFFGQGTRLTVV.

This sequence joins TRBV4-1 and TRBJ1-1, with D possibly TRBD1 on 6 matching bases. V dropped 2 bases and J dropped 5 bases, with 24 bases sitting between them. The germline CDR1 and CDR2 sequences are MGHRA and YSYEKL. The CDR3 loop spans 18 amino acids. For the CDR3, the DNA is TGCGCCAGCAGCCAAAAGGGGGGGGCAGGGCCGGTGTGGACTGAAGCTTTCTTT. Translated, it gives CASSQKGGAGPVWTEAFF.

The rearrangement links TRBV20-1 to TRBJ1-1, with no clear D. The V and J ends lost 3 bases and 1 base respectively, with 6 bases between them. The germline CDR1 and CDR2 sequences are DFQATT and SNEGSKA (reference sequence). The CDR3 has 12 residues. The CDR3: CSASSGNTEAFF. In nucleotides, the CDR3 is TGCAGTGCTAGTTCCGGGAACACTGAAGCTTTCTTT.

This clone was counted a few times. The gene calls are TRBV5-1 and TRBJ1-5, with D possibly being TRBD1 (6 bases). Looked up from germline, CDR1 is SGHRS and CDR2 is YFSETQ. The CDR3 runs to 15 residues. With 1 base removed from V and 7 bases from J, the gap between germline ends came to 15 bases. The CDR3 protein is CASSLSGGAEQPQHF. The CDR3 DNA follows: TGCGCCAGCAGCTTGTCCGGGGGCGCCGAACAGCCCCAGCATTTT.

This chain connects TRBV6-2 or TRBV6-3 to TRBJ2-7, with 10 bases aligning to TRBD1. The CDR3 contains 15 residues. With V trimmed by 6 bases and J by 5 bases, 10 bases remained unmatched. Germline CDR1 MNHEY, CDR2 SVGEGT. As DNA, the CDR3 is TGTGCCAGCAGCAACTTGGGACAGGGGAGCCACGAGCAGTACTTC. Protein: CASSNLGQGSHEQYF.

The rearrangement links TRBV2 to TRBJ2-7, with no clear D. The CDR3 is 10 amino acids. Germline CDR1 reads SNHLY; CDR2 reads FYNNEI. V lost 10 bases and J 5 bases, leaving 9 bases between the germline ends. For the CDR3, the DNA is TGTGCCACCCAGGTCAACGAGCAGTACTTC. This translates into CATQVNEQYF.

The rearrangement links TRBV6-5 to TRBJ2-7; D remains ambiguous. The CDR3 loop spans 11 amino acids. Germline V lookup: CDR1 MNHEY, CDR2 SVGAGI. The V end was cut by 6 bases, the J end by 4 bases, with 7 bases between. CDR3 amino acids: CASRDGYEQYF. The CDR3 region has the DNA TGTGCCAGCAGGGACGGGTACGAGCAGTACTTC.

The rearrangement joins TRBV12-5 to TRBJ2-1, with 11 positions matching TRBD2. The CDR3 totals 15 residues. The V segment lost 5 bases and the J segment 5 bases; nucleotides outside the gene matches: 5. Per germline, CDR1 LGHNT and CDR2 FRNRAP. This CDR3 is CASGRGLAENNEQFF. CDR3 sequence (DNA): TGTGCTAGTGGTCGGGGACTAGCGGAGAACAATGAGCAGTTCTTC.

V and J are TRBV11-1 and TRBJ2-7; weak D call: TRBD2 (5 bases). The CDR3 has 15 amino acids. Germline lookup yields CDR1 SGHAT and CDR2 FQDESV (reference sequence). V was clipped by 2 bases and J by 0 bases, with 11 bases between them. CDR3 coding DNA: TGTGCCAGCAGCTTATCGGCTAGCAGCTCCTACGAGCAGTACTTC. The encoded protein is CASSLSASSSYEQYF.

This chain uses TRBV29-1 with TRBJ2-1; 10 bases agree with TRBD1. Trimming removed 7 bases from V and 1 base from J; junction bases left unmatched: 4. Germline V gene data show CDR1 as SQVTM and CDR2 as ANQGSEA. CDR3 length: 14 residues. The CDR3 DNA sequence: TGCAGCGGCGGGACAGGGGTGTCCTACAATGAGCAGTTCTTC. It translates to CSGGTGVSYNEQFF.

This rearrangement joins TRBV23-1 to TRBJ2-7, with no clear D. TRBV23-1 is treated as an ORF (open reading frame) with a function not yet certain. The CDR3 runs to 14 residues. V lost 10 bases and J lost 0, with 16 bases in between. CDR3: CATCPRTVSYEQYF. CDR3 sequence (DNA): TGCGCCACCTGCCCTCGAACAGTCTCCTACGAGCAGTACTTC.

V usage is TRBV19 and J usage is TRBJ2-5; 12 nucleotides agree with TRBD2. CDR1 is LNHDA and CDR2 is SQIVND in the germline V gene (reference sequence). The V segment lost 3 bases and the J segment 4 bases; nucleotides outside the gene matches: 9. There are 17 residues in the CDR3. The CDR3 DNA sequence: TGTGCCAGTAGTATCTCCCGACTAGCGGGGGTCGTAGAGACCCAGTACTTC. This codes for CASSISRLAGVVETQYF.